This T cell receptor (beta chain) was observed in a study of T cell changes during pregnancy in multiple sclerosis. Some clones are missing from TCRdb's copy, which holds only in-frame ones; the method was immunoSEQ multiplex PCR. The table includes about 48,000 clones, roughly 92% detected once. Germline loops: CDR1 SGHRS, CDR2 YFSETQ. The V gene end was trimmed by 0 bases and the J gene end by 5 bases; junction bases not matched to a gene: 6. The CDR3 extends over 15 amino acids. The sequence was obtained from a female donor in good health, enrolled as a control in a pregnancy study. The source was CD4+ T cells from peripheral blood mononuclear cells, collected in the second trimester of pregnancy. The V call is TRBV5-1, the J call TRBJ2-3; 7 positions match TRBD1. CDR3 DNA: TGCGCCAGCAGCTTGGGGATAGGGGGCCAAGATACGCAGTATTTT. Amino acid sequence: CASSLGIGGQDTQYF. The whole variable domain, filled in from reference TRBV5-1 and TRBJ2-3, reads KAGVTQTPRYLIKTRGQQVTLSCSPISGHRSVSWYQQTPGQGLQFLFEYFSETQRNKGNFPGRFSGRQFSNSRSEMNVSTLELGDSALYLCASSLGIGGQDTQYFGPGTRLTVL.